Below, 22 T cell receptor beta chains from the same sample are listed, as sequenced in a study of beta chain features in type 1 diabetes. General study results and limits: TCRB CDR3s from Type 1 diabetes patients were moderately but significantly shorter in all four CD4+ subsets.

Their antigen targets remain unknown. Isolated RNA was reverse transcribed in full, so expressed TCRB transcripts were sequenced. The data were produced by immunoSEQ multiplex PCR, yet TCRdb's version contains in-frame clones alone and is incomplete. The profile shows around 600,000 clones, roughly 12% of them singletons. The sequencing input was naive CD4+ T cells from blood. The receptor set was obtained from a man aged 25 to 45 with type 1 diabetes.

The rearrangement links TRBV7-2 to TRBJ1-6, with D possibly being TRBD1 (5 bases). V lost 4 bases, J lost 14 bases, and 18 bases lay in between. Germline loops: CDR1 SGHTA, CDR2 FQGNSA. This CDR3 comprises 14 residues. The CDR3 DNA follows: TGTGCCAGCAGCTCTCAATCCGACAGTATTGCCCTCCACTTT. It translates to CASSSQSDSIALHF.

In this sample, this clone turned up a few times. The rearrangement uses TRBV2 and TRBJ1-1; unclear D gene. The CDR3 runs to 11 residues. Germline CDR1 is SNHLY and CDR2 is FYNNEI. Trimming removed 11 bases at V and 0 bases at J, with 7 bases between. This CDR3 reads CALGLNTEAFF. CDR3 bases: TGTGCCTTAGGGTTGAACACTGAAGCTTTCTTT.

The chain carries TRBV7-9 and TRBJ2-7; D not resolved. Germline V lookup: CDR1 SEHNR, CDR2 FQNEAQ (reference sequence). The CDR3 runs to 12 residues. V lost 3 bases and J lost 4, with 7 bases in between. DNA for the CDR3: TGTGCCAGCAGCTTTTCGATTTACGAGCAGTACTTC. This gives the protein CASSFSIYEQYF. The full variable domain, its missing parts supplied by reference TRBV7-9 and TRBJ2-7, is DTGVSQNPRHKITKRGQNVTFRCDPISEHNRLYWYRQTLGQGPEFLTYFQNEAQLEKSRLLSDRFSAERPKGSFSTLEIQRTEQGDSAMYLCASSFSIYEQYFGPGTRLTVT.

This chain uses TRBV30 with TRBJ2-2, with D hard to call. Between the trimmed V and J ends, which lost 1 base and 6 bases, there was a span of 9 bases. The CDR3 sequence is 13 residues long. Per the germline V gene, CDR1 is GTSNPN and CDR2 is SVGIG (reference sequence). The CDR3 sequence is CAWSAIGAGELFF. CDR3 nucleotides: TGTGCCTGGAGTGCTATTGGGGCCGGGGAGCTGTTTTTT.

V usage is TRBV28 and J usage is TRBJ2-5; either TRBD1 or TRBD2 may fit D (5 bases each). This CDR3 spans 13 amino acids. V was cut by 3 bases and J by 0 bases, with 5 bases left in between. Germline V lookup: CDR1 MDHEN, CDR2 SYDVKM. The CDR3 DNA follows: TGTGCCAGCAGTTTGGGGGACCAAGAGACCCAGTACTTC. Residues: CASSLGDQETQYF. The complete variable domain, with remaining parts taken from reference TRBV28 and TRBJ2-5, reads DVKVTQSSRYLVKRTGEKVFLECVQDMDHENMFWYRQDPGLGLRLIYFSYDVKMKEKGDIPEGYSVSREKKERFSLILESASTNQTSMYLCASSLGDQETQYFGPGTRLLVL.

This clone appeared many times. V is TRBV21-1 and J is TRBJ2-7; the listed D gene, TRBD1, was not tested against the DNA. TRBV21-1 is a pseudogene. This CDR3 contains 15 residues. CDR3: CASSKAWQGSYEQYF. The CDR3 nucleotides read TGTGCCAGCAGCAAAGCTTGGCAGGGCTCCTACGAGCAGTACTTC.

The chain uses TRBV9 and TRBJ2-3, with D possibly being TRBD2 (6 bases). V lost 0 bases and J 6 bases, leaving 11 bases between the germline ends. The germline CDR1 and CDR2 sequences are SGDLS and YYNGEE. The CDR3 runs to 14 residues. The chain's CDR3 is CASSVDGGRDTQYF. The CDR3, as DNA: TGTGCCAGCAGCGTAGACGGGGGTCGGGATACGCAGTATTTT.

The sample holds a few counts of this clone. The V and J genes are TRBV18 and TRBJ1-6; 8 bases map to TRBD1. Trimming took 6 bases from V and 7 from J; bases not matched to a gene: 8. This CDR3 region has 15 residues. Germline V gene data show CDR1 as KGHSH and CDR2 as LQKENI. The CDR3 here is CASSDRGRENSPLHF. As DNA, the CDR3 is TGTGCCAGCTCCGACAGGGGCCGGGAGAATTCACCCCTCCACTTT.

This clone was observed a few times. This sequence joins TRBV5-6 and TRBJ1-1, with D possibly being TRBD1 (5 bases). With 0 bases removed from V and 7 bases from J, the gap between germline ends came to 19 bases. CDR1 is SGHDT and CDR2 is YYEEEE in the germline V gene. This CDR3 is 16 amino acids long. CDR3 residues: CASSLAAGSPMLEAFF. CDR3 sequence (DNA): TGTGCCAGCAGCTTGGCTGCAGGGAGCCCCATGCTTGAAGCTTTCTTT.

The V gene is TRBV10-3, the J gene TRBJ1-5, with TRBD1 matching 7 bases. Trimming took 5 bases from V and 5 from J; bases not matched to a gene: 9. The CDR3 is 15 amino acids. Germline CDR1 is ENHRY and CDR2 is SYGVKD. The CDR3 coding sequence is TGTGCCATCAGTCCTGGAGGGGGCTTCGATCAGCCCCAGCATTTT. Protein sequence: CAISPGGGFDQPQHF.

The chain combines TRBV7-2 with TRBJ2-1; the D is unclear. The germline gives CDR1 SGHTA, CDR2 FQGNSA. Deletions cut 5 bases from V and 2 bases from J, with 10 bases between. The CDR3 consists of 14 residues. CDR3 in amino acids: CASSPPATYNEQFF. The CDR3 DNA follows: TGTGCCAGCAGCCCGCCGGCCACCTACAATGAGCAGTTCTTC.

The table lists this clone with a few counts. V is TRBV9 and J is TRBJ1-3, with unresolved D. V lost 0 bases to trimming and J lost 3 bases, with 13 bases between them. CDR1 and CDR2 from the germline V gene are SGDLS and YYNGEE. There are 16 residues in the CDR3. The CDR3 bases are TGTGCCAGCAGCGTAGACGGAGGAACTCGTGGAAACACCATATATTTT. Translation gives CASSVDGGTRGNTIYF.

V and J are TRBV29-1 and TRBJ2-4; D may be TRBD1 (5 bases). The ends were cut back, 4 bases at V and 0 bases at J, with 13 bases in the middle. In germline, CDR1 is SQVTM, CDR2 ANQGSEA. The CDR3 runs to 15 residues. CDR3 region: CSVVENRLAKNIQYF. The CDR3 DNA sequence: TGCAGCGTTGTGGAAAACAGGCTAGCCAAAAACATTCAGTACTTC.

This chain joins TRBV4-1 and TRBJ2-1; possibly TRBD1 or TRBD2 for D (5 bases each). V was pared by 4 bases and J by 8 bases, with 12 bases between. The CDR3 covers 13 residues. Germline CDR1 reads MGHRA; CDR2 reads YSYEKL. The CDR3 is CASSPGPPHEQFF. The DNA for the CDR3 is TGCGCCAGCAGCCCGGGACCGCCCCATGAGCAGTTCTTC.

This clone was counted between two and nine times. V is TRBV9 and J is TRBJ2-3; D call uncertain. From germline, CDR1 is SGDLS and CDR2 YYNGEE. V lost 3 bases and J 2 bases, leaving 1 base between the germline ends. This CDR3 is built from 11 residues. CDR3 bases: TGTGCCAGCAGCGACACAGATACGCAGTATTTT. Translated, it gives CASSDTDTQYF.

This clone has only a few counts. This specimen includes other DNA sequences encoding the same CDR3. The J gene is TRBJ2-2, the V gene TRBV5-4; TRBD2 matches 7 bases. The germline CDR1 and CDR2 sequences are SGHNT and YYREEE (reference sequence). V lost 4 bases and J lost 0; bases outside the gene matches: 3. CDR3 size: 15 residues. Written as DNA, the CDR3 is TGTGCCAGCAGCCCGGGGGGTGCGAACACCGGGGAGCTGTTTTTT. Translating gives CASSPGGANTGELFF.

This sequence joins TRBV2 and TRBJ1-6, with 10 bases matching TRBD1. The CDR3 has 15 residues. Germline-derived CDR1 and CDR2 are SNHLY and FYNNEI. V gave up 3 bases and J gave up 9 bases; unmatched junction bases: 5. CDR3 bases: TGTGCCAGCAGTGATGAAGGACAGGGGGTTTCACCCCTCCACTTT. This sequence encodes CASSDEGQGVSPLHF.

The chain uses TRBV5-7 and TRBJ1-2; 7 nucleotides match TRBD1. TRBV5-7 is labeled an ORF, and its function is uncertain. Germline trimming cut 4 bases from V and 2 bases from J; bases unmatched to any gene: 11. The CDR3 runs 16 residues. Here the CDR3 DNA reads TGTGCCAGCAGCACCAACAGGGGATGTTGGAACTATGGCTACACCTTC. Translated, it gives CASSTNRGCWNYGYTF.

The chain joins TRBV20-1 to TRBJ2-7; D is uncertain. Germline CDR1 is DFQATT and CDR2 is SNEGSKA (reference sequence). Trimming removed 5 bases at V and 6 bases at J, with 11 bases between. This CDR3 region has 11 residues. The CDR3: CSAPKASEQYF. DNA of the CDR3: TGCAGTGCTCCCAAGGCGTCCGAGCAGTACTTC.

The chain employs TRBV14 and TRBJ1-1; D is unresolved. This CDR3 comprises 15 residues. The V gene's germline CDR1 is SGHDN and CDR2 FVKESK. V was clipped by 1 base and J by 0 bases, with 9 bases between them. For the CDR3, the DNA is TGTGCCAGCAGCCAAGTAAGAGAGATGAACACTGAAGCTTTCTTT. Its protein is CASSQVREMNTEAFF.

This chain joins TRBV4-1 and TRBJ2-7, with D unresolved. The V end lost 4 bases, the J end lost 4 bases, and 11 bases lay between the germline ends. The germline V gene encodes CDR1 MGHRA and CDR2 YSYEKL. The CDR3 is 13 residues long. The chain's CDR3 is CASSRYGFYEQYF. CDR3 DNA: TGCGCCAGCAGCCGCTATGGATTTTACGAGCAGTACTTC.

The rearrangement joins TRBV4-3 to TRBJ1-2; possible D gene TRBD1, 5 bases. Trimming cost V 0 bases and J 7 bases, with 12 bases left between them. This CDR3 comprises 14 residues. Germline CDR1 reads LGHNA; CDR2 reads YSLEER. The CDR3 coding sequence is TGCGCCAGCAGCCAAGACAAGGGGAGGAGTGGCTACACCTTC. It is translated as CASSQDKGRSGYTF.